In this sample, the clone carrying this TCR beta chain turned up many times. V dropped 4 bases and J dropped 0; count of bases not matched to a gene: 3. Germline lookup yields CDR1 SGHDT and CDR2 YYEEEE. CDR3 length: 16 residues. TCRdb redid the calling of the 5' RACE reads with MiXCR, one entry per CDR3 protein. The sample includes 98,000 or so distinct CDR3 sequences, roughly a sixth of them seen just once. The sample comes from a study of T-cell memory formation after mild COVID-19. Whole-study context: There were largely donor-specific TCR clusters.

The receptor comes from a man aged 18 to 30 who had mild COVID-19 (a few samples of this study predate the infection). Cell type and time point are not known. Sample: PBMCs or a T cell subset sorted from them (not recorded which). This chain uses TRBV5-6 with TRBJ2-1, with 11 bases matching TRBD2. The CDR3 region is CASSLGLAGSYNEQFF. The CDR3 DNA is TGTGCCAGCAGCCTAGGACTAGCGGGCTCCTACAATGAGCAGTTCTTC.